Listed here is a single TCR beta chain. Antigen: not known. CDR3 length equals 14 residues. Germline values: CDR1 LNHDA, CDR2 SQIVND (reference sequence). V gave up 5 bases and J gave up 5 bases, with 16 bases separating them. These data originate in a study of cytomegalovirus exposure and HLA in healthy donors. Study results and caveats: Analyses of presence and absence presupposed an approximately uniform sequencing depth across donors. One cluster of highly shared sequence variants probably arose as a sequencing artifact. Productive rates of about 90% or about 30% were seen for most TCR beta V segments in an earlier analysis. The availability of immune exposure information extended only to CMV serostatus.

Use of 60 Vbeta and 13 Jbeta primers characterized the PCR. Repertoires were generated with immunoSEQ multiplex PCR, while TCRdb's copy carries only in-frame clones and drops some. The ten most abundant clones cover 3% to 4.5% of a sample with some 120,000 clones. The sequenced sample was PBMCs. The chain carries TRBV19 and TRBJ2-7; maybe TRBD1 (6 bases). The sequence was collected from a man younger than 45 in good health and CMV-seronegative. CDR3 residues: CASSPHRDTHEQYF. The CDR3 nucleotides read TGTGCCAGTAGTCCCCACAGGGACACCCACGAGCAGTACTTC.